Each of the 28 T cell receptor beta chains below was sequenced from the same sample in a study of T cell responses to AZD1222 COVID-19 vaccine. Assay: immunoSEQ multiplex PCR; the TCRdb copy retains only in-frame clones and omits some. The sample gives roughly 130,000 clones, about nine tenths of which show up once; 1.3% to 1.5% is in the top ten. This material consisted of peripheral blood, taken on day 0 of AZD1222 vaccination. Receptors originate from an adult in good health.

V is TRBV5-1 and J is TRBJ2-5, with D perhaps TRBD2 (6 bases). In germline, CDR1 is SGHRS, CDR2 YFSETQ. V gave up 0 bases and J gave up 5 bases, with 11 bases separating them. There are 14 residues in the CDR3. CDR3 bases: TGCGCCAGCAGCTTGGCGGGGGTAGAGGAGACCCAGTACTTC. This gives the protein CASSLAGVEETQYF.

The J gene is TRBJ1-2, the V gene TRBV18; TRBD1 matches at 11 bases. V lost 6 bases to trimming and J lost 7 bases; unmatched junction nucleotides: 10. Germline CDR1 reads KGHSH; CDR2 reads LQKENI. There are 15 residues in the CDR3. This CDR3 is CASSQGQGAKSGYTF. Here the CDR3 DNA reads TGTGCCAGCTCCCAAGGACAGGGGGCGAAGTCTGGCTACACCTTC.

V gene TRBV4-1 combines with J gene TRBJ1-2; TRBD1 matches at 7 bases. Losses at the gene ends were 4 bases for V and 0 bases for J; bases not matched to a gene: 8. Germline lookup yields CDR1 MGHRA and CDR2 YSYEKL. There are 16 residues in the CDR3. The CDR3 DNA reads TGCGCCAGCAGCCCCTTCGGGGACAGTACTAACTATGGCTACACCTTC. It codes for CASSPFGDSTNYGYTF.

The rearrangement joins TRBV5-1 to TRBJ1-4; D is uncertain. The CDR3 sequence is 15 residues long. CDR1 and CDR2 (germline): SGHRS, YFSETQ. V shed 4 bases and J shed 4 bases, with 14 bases lying between them. The CDR3 DNA sequence: TGCGCCAGCAGCGCCCTCAGCACTTTTAATGAAAAACTGTTTTTT. Amino acid sequence: CASSALSTFNEKLFF.

J is TRBJ1-4 and V is TRBV7-9; D is perhaps TRBD1 (6 bases). V was pared by 5 bases and J by 3 bases, with 13 bases between. The CDR3 is made up of 15 amino acids. Germline V CDR1 and CDR2: SEHNR, FQNEAQ (reference sequence). Here the CDR3 reads CASSRPTGPNEKLFF. The CDR3 bases are TGTGCCAGCAGCCGCCCCACAGGGCCTAATGAAAAACTGTTTTTT. Together with reference TRBV7-9 and TRBJ1-4, the CDR3 gives the full variable domain: DTGVSQNPRHKITKRGQNVTFRCDPISEHNRLYWYRQTLGQGPEFLTYFQNEAQLEKSRLLSDRFSAERPKGSFSTLEIQRTEQGDSAMYLCASSRPTGPNEKLFFGSGTQLSVL.

The chain couples TRBV29-1 to TRBJ1-1; D unclear. The CDR3 is 11 residues long. Germline V gene lookup returns CDR1 SQVTM and CDR2 ANQGSEA. With 5 bases removed from V and 4 bases from J, the gap between germline ends came to 8 bases. In DNA form, the CDR3 reads TGCAGCGTTCTTCTTGGCACTGAAGCTTTCTTT. This translates into CSVLLGTEAFF.

V and J are TRBV27 and TRBJ2-2; perhaps TRBD1 as D (5 bases). Germline assignment: CDR1 MNHEY and CDR2 SMNVEV (reference sequence). The CDR3 has 13 amino acids. V was shortened by 2 bases and J by 6 bases, with 7 bases between the two germline ends. The CDR3 sequence is CASSLIGAGELFF. Written as DNA, the CDR3 is TGTGCCAGCAGTTTAATAGGGGCCGGGGAGCTGTTTTTT.

The rearrangement joins TRBV28 to TRBJ1-2; TRBD1 agrees at 7 bases. The V gene's germline CDR1 is MDHEN and CDR2 SYDVKM. The V and J ends lost 2 bases and 5 bases, in that order; junction bases with no gene match: 2. This CDR3 region has 13 residues. The CDR3 is CASSLGTVYGYTF. The CDR3 DNA reads as TGTGCCAGCAGTTTAGGGACAGTATATGGCTACACCTTC.

This chain uses TRBV30 with TRBJ1-2; D call uncertain. The ends were cut back, 3 bases at V and 7 bases at J, with 12 bases in the middle. The CDR3 has 12 amino acids. Germline values: CDR1 GTSNPN, CDR2 SVGIG (reference sequence). The CDR3: CAWSNSRFGYTF. The CDR3 DNA is TGTGCCTGGAGCAACAGCCGGTTTGGCTACACCTTC.

This clone was observed a few times. The chain has TRBV9 and TRBJ2-1; tentatively, D is TRBD2 (6 bases). Germline V gene data show CDR1 as SGDLS and CDR2 as YYNGEE. This CDR3 spans 14 amino acids. The V end lost 3 bases, the J end lost 4 bases, and 11 bases lay between the germline ends. The chain's CDR3 is CASSGFGSYNEQFF. CDR3 DNA sequence: TGTGCCAGCAGCGGATTCGGGAGTTACAATGAGCAGTTCTTC.

This clone was recorded a few times. V usage is TRBV3-1 (or the pseudogene TRBV3-2) and J usage is TRBJ1-2; D ambiguous. Germline V lookup: CDR1 LGHDT, CDR2 YNNKEL (reference sequence). Deletions cut 1 base from V and 5 bases from J, with 8 bases between. The CDR3 loop spans 13 amino acids. DNA for the CDR3: TGTGCCAGCAGCCAAGGCGGTCCTTATGGCTACACCTTC. It yields the protein CASSQGGPYGYTF.

The rearrangement uses TRBV19 and TRBJ1-5; no clear D gene. The CDR3 length is 15 residues. Looked up from germline, CDR1 is LNHDA and CDR2 is SQIVND (reference sequence). The ends were cut back, 7 bases at V and 0 bases at J, with 13 bases in the middle. The CDR3 spells CASTWQTYSNQPQHF. The DNA for the CDR3 is TGTGCCAGTACGTGGCAGACCTATAGCAATCAGCCCCAGCATTTT.

V is TRBV5-4 and J is TRBJ1-1; 8 bases match TRBD1. Losses at the gene ends were 0 bases for V and 9 bases for J; bases not matched to a gene: 7. Per germline, CDR1 SGHNT and CDR2 YYREEE (reference sequence). The CDR3 loop spans 14 amino acids. In DNA, the CDR3 is TGTGCCAGCAGCTTGGCCGCAGGGGGCAGAAAAGCTTTCTTT. It specifies CASSLAAGGRKAFF.

The chain is built from TRBV7-9 and TRBJ2-7; D gene uncertain. This CDR3 comprises 13 residues. Germline V gene lookup returns CDR1 SEHNR and CDR2 FQNEAQ (reference sequence). V lost 2 bases and J lost 3, with 8 bases in between. The chain's CDR3 is CASSLRHNYEQYF. Here the CDR3 DNA reads TGTGCCAGCAGCTTAAGGCATAACTACGAGCAGTACTTC.

The chain links TRBV14 to TRBJ2-2; D gene unclear. The CDR3 spans 14 residues. CDR1 SGHDN and CDR2 FVKESK come from the germline V gene. V was shortened by 4 bases and J by 7 bases, with 13 bases between the two germline ends. This CDR3 reads CASSPARVRGELFF. The CDR3 DNA follows: TGTGCCAGCAGCCCAGCACGAGTGCGCGGGGAGCTGTTTTTT. The variable domain in full, with the rest retrieved from reference TRBV14 and TRBJ2-2, is EAGVTQFPSHSVIEKGQTVTLRCDPISGHDNLYWYRRVMGKEIKFLLHFVKESKQDESGMPNNRFLAERTGGTYSTLKVQPAELEDSGVYFCASSPARVRGELFFGEGSRLTVL.

On this clone: The sample has other DNA sequences that encode this CDR3 too. This chain connects TRBV7-3 to TRBJ2-1; D gene unclear. The CDR3 runs 12 residues. The germline V and J ends were trimmed by 2 bases and 7 bases, with 6 bases remaining between them. The germline gives CDR1 SGHTA, CDR2 FQGTGA. The CDR3 is CASSLQGNEQFF. CDR3 coding DNA: TGTGCCAGCAGCTTACAAGGGAATGAGCAGTTCTTC.

This chain uses TRBV7-9 with TRBJ2-7, with D possibly TRBD1 on 6 matching bases. Trimming shortened V by 3 bases and J by 4 bases, and 13 bases separated the two germline ends. This CDR3 region has 14 residues. The germline gives CDR1 SEHNR, CDR2 FQNEAQ (reference sequence). CDR3 sequence: CASSFRDKPYEQYF. The DNA of the CDR3 is TGTGCCAGCAGCTTCCGGGACAAACCTTACGAGCAGTACTTC.

The CDR3: CASRSTGNQPQHF. The DNA of the CDR3 is TGTGCCAGCAGAAGCACAGGCAATCAGCCCCAGCATTTT. The chain employs TRBV6-5 and TRBJ1-5; D is unresolved. The germline V gene encodes CDR1 MNHEY and CDR2 SVGAGI. This CDR3 contains 13 residues. Deletions cut 6 bases from V and 2 bases from J, with 8 bases between.

The chain carries TRBV30 and TRBJ1-6; the D is unclear. The V end was cut by 2 bases, the J end by 7 bases, with 6 bases between. CDR1 is GTSNPN, CDR2 SVGIG, per germline (reference sequence). This CDR3 region has 12 residues. Written as DNA, the CDR3 is TGTGCCTGGAGTCCCGCCAATTCACCCCTCCACTTT. Translating gives CAWSPANSPLHF.

V usage is TRBV24-1 and J usage is TRBJ2-5; D unresolved. The V gene's germline CDR1 is KGHDR and CDR2 SFDVKD. The CDR3 loop spans 13 amino acids. Trimming removed 4 bases from V and 1 base from J, with 6 bases in between. In DNA form, the CDR3 reads TGTGCCACCAGTGAACCCAGCCAAGAGACCCAGTACTTC. It encodes CATSEPSQETQYF.

V and J are TRBV7-2 and TRBJ1-5; tentatively, D is TRBD1 (6 bases). There are 16 residues in the CDR3. Trimming shortened V by 5 bases and J by 3 bases, and 17 bases separated the two germline ends. Germline loops: CDR1 SGHTA, CDR2 FQGNSA. CDR3 in amino acids: CASSLRTGFNNQPQHF. The DNA for the CDR3 is TGTGCCAGCAGCCTTAGAACAGGGTTCAACAATCAGCCCCAGCATTTT.

This rearrangement joins TRBV2 to TRBJ2-3; the D gene is possibly TRBD1 (6 bases). The ends were cut back, 7 bases at V and 4 bases at J, with 18 bases in the middle. CDR3 length equals 15 residues. In germline, CDR1 is SNHLY, CDR2 FYNNEI. In DNA form, the CDR3 reads TGTGCCAGCACCCCCTCCTGGACAGCGGCAGATACGCAGTATTTT. Translated: CASTPSWTAADTQYF. The full variable domain, its missing parts supplied by reference TRBV2 and TRBJ2-3, is EPEVTQTPSHQVTQMGQEVILRCVPISNHLYFYWYRQILGQKVEFLVSFYNNEISEKSEIFDDQFSVERPDGSNFTLKIRSTKLEDSAMYFCASTPSWTAADTQYFGPGTRLTVL.

The rearrangement uses TRBV5-1 and TRBJ1-2, with D maybe TRBD1 (5 bases). This CDR3 region has 15 residues. Germline assignment: CDR1 SGHRS and CDR2 YFSETQ. V lost 0 bases and J 1 base, leaving 10 bases between the germline ends. The CDR3 spells CASSLAGTRNYGYTF. DNA of the CDR3: TGCGCCAGCAGCTTGGCAGGGACGCGTAACTATGGCTACACCTTC. Full variable domain (rest looked up from reference TRBV5-1 and TRBJ1-2): KAGVTQTPRYLIKTRGQQVTLSCSPISGHRSVSWYQQTPGQGLQFLFEYFSETQRNKGNFPGRFSGRQFSNSRSEMNVSTLELGDSALYLCASSLAGTRNYGYTFGSGTRLTVV.

The chain is built from TRBV24-1 and TRBJ2-7, with a possible D match to TRBD1 (5 bases). Trimming removed 1 base at V and 6 bases at J, with 9 bases between. The CDR3 is 13 residues long. Germline V CDR1 and CDR2: KGHDR, SFDVKD. The CDR3 here is CATSDFQGTEQYF. Here the CDR3 DNA reads TGTGCCACCAGTGATTTCCAGGGTACCGAGCAGTACTTC.

The J gene is TRBJ2-7, the V gene TRBV11-2; D is possibly TRBD2 (5 bases). CDR3 size: 13 residues. The V gene's germline CDR1 is SGHAT and CDR2 FQNNGV. V lost 6 bases and J lost 2, with 11 bases in between. The CDR3 loop reads CASRSGSAYEQYF. For the CDR3, the DNA is TGTGCCAGCAGATCGGGATCAGCCTACGAGCAGTACTTC.

This clone has only a few counts. The chain couples TRBV4-3 to TRBJ1-4, with D possibly TRBD1 on 6 matching bases. The CDR3 is 18 residues long. The germline gives CDR1 LGHNA, CDR2 YSLEER. Trimming stripped 0 bases from V and 4 bases from J, with 18 bases between. In DNA, the CDR3 is TGCGCCAGCAGCCAAGATAGGGCCGAGGGGGGGTATAATGAAAAACTGTTTTTT. Translating gives CASSQDRAEGGYNEKLFF.

The chain couples TRBV10-1 to TRBJ2-7; no definite D call. Trimming took off 5 bases at V and 5 bases at J, with 7 bases between the two ends. CDR1 and CDR2 (germline): WNHNN, SYGVQD (reference sequence). This CDR3 region has 11 residues. The CDR3 region is CASSLPHEQYF. The CDR3 DNA sequence: TGCGCCAGCAGTCTACCCCACGAGCAGTACTTC.

V is TRBV13 and J is TRBJ1-2; D perhaps matches TRBD1 (6 bases). This CDR3 is built from 17 residues. Germline V gives CDR1 PRHDT, CDR2 FYEKMQ (reference sequence). With 1 base removed from V and 2 bases from J, the gap between germline ends came to 17 bases. CDR3: CASSLDLPTGWNYGYTF. For the CDR3, the DNA is TGTGCCAGCAGCTTAGACCTTCCAACAGGGTGGAACTATGGCTACACCTTC.